One TCR beta chain is described in this entry. This sample was taken from a study of CD8+ T cells in alopecia areata. RNA extraction was followed by reverse transcription into cDNA, which acted as the sequencing template. TCRdb's table, derived via immunoSEQ multiplex PCR, lists solely in-frame clones and lacks some. The sample shows some 130,000 clones, about 46% of them seen only once. This receptor was taken from a human donor with alopecia areata. Sequences were derived from CD8+ T cells sorted from blood, sampled at week 0.

The CDR3 is CASSVGEDTQYF. CDR3 bases: TGTGCCAGCAGCGTAGGCGAAGATACGCAGTATTTT. J is TRBJ2-3 and V is TRBV9; D is unresolved. The CDR3 covers 12 residues. Trimming cost V 0 bases and J 5 bases, with 4 bases left between them. Per germline, CDR1 SGDLS and CDR2 YYNGEE.